This entry concerns a single TCR beta chain. The target of this receptor is not known. Base qualities are not provided; no much larger clone lies one nucleotide away. The entry originates in a study of blood T cell repertoires in COVID-19 (dated by TCRdb to 2020 to 2022). Study-wide context: The collaborator samples originated in the United States, Italy and Spain and spanned the acute and convalescent phases of COVID-19. The prospective study material was composed of cDNA or gDNA derived from T cells, B-cell-depleted T cells, or PBMCs. The dataset comprised deeply sampled blood TCRbeta repertoires from subjects exposed to, actively infected with, or recovered from COVID-19. A freely available public database, intended as a resource for researchers studying the immune response to SARS-CoV-2, is where the repertoires were released. The samples were drawn from the first 160 participants of the ongoing ImmuneRACE study and from 1,200 or so subjects provided by 6 global collaborators. A de-identified subject ID, COVID-19 status, age in years and sex were almost always included in the sample metadata. Where available, HLA class I and class II types were taken from metadata supplied by the sample provider and were not determined by assay-based typing.

What the authors observed across the whole study: The amount of clinical and demographic metadata varied by source and participant and was provided uncurated.

TCRbeta CDR3 regions were amplified from genomic DNA using the immunoSEQ Assay, a bias-controlled multiplex PCR. For the original study's pipeline: Within the assay, amplification of reference gene primers was used to estimate how many nucleated cells each sample contained. To quantify the absolute abundance of each unique TCRbeta CDR3 rearrangement, sequence reads were collapsed and filtered. For each sample, productive Simpson clonality was calculated as the square root of Simpson's diversity index over productive rearrangements. TCRdb's version of the immuneACCESS table is confined to in-frame rearrangements and falls short of the full clone set. An unresolved V gene accounts for under half of the shortfall where checked; the remainder is of unknown origin. The V and J calls and clone size were taken over from that table, and D and trimming were inferred from the DNA. The sample table contains roughly 190,000 clones; only one count was recorded for 76% of them. The ten most abundant clones make up around 8.9% of the sample.

Whole blood was collected in K2EDTA tubes by collaborating institutions according to the institutions' own protocols. Collaborator samples were shipped for TCRbeta analysis as frozen whole blood, isolated PBMCs, or DNA extracted from either sample type. From the cysteine through the phenylalanine, the CDR3 covers 15 amino acids. Of the read, only the CDR3 DNA is kept; its 45 bases are in frame from base 1. The germline V gene encodes CDR1 SGHRS and CDR2 YFSETQ. V has 4 bases trimmed and J has 4 bases trimmed; junction bases matching no gene number 6. The receptor comes from a woman aged 50 to 60 with active or convalescent COVID-19. The sequence links TRBV5-1 to TRBJ1-3; TRBD1 agrees with 9 junctional bases. The sequenced sample consisted of peripheral blood. The bases read TGCGCCAGCAGCCCTGAAGGGACAGGGGGAAACACCATATATTTT. It translates as CASSPEGTGGNTIYF.